This TCR beta chain comes out of a study of control samples from healthy donors and cancer patients. Using immunoSEQ multiplex PCR, the repertoire was profiled, and TCRdb retains in-frame clones only, with some absent. The sample has 140,000 or so clones, 80% to 95% seen once. CDR1 and CDR2 from the germline V gene are GTSNPN and SVGIG (reference sequence). The V and J ends lost 2 bases and 0 bases, in that order; junction bases with no gene match: 6. This CDR3 is 16 amino acids long. V usage is TRBV30 and J usage is TRBJ2-2; 7 nucleotides match TRBD2. Sequences were obtained from blood. The origin of this receptor is a man in his thirties or forties in good health. The CDR3 loop reads CAWSPWGGTNTGELFF. For the CDR3, the DNA is TGTGCCTGGAGTCCCTGGGGGGGAACGAACACCGGGGAGCTGTTTTTT.